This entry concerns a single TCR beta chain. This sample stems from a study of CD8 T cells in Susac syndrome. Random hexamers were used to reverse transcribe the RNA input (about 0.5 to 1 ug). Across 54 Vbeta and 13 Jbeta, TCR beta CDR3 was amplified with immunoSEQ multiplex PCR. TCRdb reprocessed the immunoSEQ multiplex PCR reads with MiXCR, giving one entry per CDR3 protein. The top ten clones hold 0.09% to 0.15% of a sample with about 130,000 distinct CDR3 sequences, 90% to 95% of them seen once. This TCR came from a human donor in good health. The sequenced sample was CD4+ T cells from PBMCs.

The CDR3 DNA sequence: TGCAGCGTTGACGGCAACACAGATACGCAGTATTTT. Protein sequence: CSVDGNTDTQYF. V gene TRBV29-1 combines with J gene TRBJ2-3; no firm D call. The CDR3 has 12 amino acids. The germline V gene has CDR1 SQVTM and CDR2 ANQGSEA. Trimming took 3 bases from V and 2 from J, leaving 6 bases between them.